This T cell receptor beta chain was profiled in a study of blood T cell repertoires in COVID-19. Study-wide background: T cells, B-cell-depleted T cells, or PBMCs supplied cDNA or gDNA.

J lost 7 bases, V lost 2 bases, and 8 bases had no gene match. Germline V lookup: CDR1 LNHDA, CDR2 SQIVND (reference sequence). This CDR3 is 15 amino acids long. Living in about two dozen US areas, the participants were between roughly 18 and 89 years of age. Cohort 3 recovery required two negative PCRs, clearance, or symptom resolution. This clone has a count of ten or more. In the study's own analysis: Reference gene primers were amplified, and this amplification served to estimate nucleated cell counts. Produced via immunoSEQ multiplex PCR; TCRdb's table is partial and in-frame only. Clonal size and the V and J genes are those of that table, whereas D and trimming came from the DNA. The table lists about 180,000 clones, roughly 84% of them singletons, with 7% to 7.5% in the top ten.

The clonotype comes from a woman in her fifties or sixties who had recovered from COVID-19. Material: PBMCs or T cells enriched from blood (not recorded which). V and J are TRBV19 and TRBJ2-1, with TRBD2 identical over 7 bases. The CDR3 here is CASSITRLAENEQFF. CDR3 nucleotides: TGTGCCAGTAGTATAACCCGACTAGCAGAGAATGAGCAGTTCTTC. Full variable domain (rest looked up from reference TRBV19 and TRBJ2-1): DGGITQSPKYLFRKEGQNVTLSCEQNLNHDAMYWYRQDPGQGLRLIYYSQIVNDFQKGDIAEGYSVSREKKESFPLTVTSAQKNPTAFYLCASSITRLAENEQFFGPGTRLTVL.